Presented here are 22 T cell receptor beta chains from one specimen sequenced in a study of preoperative IRX-2 immunotherapy in early breast cancer. Noted treatment: preoperative locoregional IRX-2 cytokine immunotherapy. The protocol was immunoSEQ multiplex PCR, while the TCRdb copy is restricted to in-frame clones and leaves out a portion. This table holds around 43,000 clones, approximately 75% found once. The sample in question was tumor tissue, obtained after IRX-2 immunotherapy. These receptors came from a human donor with breast cancer.

This clone has a single count. The chain couples TRBV14 to TRBJ2-4; a weak D match, TRBD2 (6 bases). The germline gives CDR1 SGHDN, CDR2 FVKESK. CDR3 length: 14 residues. Trimming left V 0 bases short and J 7 bases short, with 10 bases between. CDR3 DNA: TGTGCCAGCAGCCAAGATATAGGGAGGAACATTCAGTACTTC. The encoded protein is CASSQDIGRNIQYF.

The genes are TRBV19 and TRBJ1-1; D gene unclear. Germline V CDR1 and CDR2: LNHDA, SQIVND (reference sequence). This CDR3 comprises 14 residues. The V gene lost 3 bases and the J gene lost 1 base, with 9 bases spanning the gap. This CDR3 reads CASSIRPPNTEAFF. In nucleotides, the CDR3 is TGTGCCAGTAGTATCCGGCCGCCGAACACTGAAGCTTTCTTT.

The genes are TRBV11-3 and TRBJ1-3; TRBD1 agrees at 7 bases. V shed 5 bases, J shed 4 bases, and the junction held 14 bases outside the gene matches. The germline V gene encodes CDR1 SGHNT and CDR2 YENEEA. This CDR3 region has 17 residues. Written as DNA, the CDR3 is TGTGCCAGCAGCCAAGTTCTCGCAGGGGGACTGGGAAACACCATATATTTT. Translation gives CASSQVLAGGLGNTIYF.

The chain is built from TRBV9 and TRBJ1-1, with D uncertain. Germline assignment: CDR1 SGDLS and CDR2 YYNGEE. The V gene lost 4 bases and the J gene lost 1 base, with 5 bases spanning the gap. The CDR3 totals 12 residues. In nucleotides, the CDR3 is TGTGCCAGCAGCCGGGGGAACACTGAAGCTTTCTTT. This gives the protein CASSRGNTEAFF.

The J gene is TRBJ1-6, the V gene TRBV1. TRBV1 is shown as a pseudogene. This CDR3 has 13 residues. CDR3 in DNA: TGCGCCAGCAGCCAAGATAGGGCCTCACCCCTCCACTTT. It encodes CASSQDRASPLHF.

The gene calls are TRBV18 and TRBJ1-4; no clear D. V gave up 2 bases and J gave up 7 bases, with 14 bases separating them. Germline V CDR1 and CDR2: KGHSH, LQKENI. The CDR3 contains 15 residues. The CDR3 loop is CASSPIEGNGEKLFF. The CDR3 DNA reads TGTGCCAGCTCACCAATCGAAGGCAACGGTGAAAAACTGTTTTTT.

This chain connects TRBV5-1 to TRBJ2-7; the D gene is possibly TRBD1 (6 bases). This CDR3 spans 14 amino acids. V was shortened by 0 bases and J by 7 bases, with 14 bases between the two germline ends. The germline gives CDR1 SGHRS, CDR2 YFSETQ. The DNA of the CDR3 is TGCGCCAGCAGCTTGGGACCTGGGGGCAAAGAGCAGTACTTC. This translates into CASSLGPGGKEQYF.

V is TRBV7-1 and J is TRBJ1-4, with D unclear. TRBV7-1 is designated an ORF whose function remains uncertain. This CDR3 is 15 amino acids long. Trimming left V 5 bases short and J 0 bases short, with 10 bases between. The DNA for the CDR3 is TGTGCCAGCAGCCAAAACGTGGCAACTAATGAAAAACTGTTTTTT. It codes for CASSQNVATNEKLFF.

V is TRBV7-6 and J is TRBJ2-7; 9 bases agree with TRBD2. Losses at the gene ends were 4 bases for V and 6 bases for J; bases not matched to a gene: 13. From germline, CDR1 is SGHVS and CDR2 FNYEAQ. The CDR3 sequence is 16 residues long. The CDR3 DNA reads as TGTGCCAGCAGCTCTCGTGGGACTAGCAGCCCCGGCGAGCAGTACTTC. It translates to CASSSRGTSSPGEQYF.

The chain has TRBV19 and TRBJ2-2, with 7 bases matching TRBD1. J was trimmed by 1 base and V by 2 bases; bases with no gene match: 4. The CDR3 contains 16 residues. Germline assignment: CDR1 LNHDA and CDR2 SQIVND (reference sequence). CDR3 coding DNA: TGTGCCAGTAGTATAAAGAACAGGGGGAACACCGGGGAGCTGTTTTTT. Translation gives CASSIKNRGNTGELFF.

This clone has just a few counts. The genes are TRBV5-1 and TRBJ2-5, with 7 bases that match TRBD1. With V trimmed by 0 bases and J by 3 bases, 5 bases remained unmatched. The CDR3 spans 15 residues. Germline-derived CDR1 and CDR2 are SGHRS and YFSETQ. For the CDR3, the DNA is TGCGCCAGCAGCTTGGTAGGGGGCAGGGAAGAGACCCAGTACTTC. Translated, it gives CASSLVGGREETQYF.

In this sample, this clone turned up once. At the DNA level, this CDR3 is encoded by other sequences in the same sample as well. The V and J genes are TRBV15 and TRBJ1-1, with unresolved D. Trimming cost V 0 bases and J 1 base, with 6 bases left between them. Per germline, CDR1 LNHNV and CDR2 YYDKDF (reference sequence). This CDR3 is built from 14 residues. CDR3 nucleotide sequence: TGTGCCACCAGCAGAGAAGGAAGGAACACTGAAGCTTTCTTT. It codes for CATSREGRNTEAFF.

The chain recombines TRBV5-1 with TRBJ2-3, with TRBD2 matching 12 bases. The germline CDR1 and CDR2 sequences are SGHRS and YFSETQ. This CDR3 contains 18 residues. The J segment lost 6 bases and the V segment lost 0 bases, leaving 11 bases of the junction unmatched. CDR3 bases: TGCGCCAGCAGCTTGGTCGGGGCTAGCGGGGGGGCAAGGGATACGCAGTATTTT. Translated: CASSLVGASGGARDTQYF.

The chain joins TRBV30 to TRBJ2-7; D might be TRBD1 or TRBD2, each matching 5 bases. V was shortened by 8 bases and J by 0 bases, with 20 bases between the two germline ends. The CDR3 loop spans 15 amino acids. Germline CDR1 GTSNPN, CDR2 SVGIG (reference sequence). The CDR3, as DNA: TGTGCCGGGGCGGGTTCGGCAGCGAGCTCCTACGAGCAGTACTTC. Translation: CAGAGSAASSYEQYF.

The gene calls are TRBV14 and TRBJ1-2; 8 positions agree with TRBD1. The ends lost 8 bases at V and 4 bases at J; junction bases unmatched: 9. This CDR3 is built from 14 residues. Germline V CDR1 and CDR2: SGHDN, FVKESK. CDR3 nucleotide sequence: TGTGCCAGCGCCGGGACAGGCGGCCCCTATGGCTACACCTTC. Protein sequence: CASAGTGGPYGYTF.

This clone has a single count. This chain links TRBV15 with TRBJ1-1; TRBD1 might be the D (6 bases). Germline CDR1 LNHNV, CDR2 YYDKDF (reference sequence). V was pared by 6 bases and J by 4 bases, with 18 bases between. CDR3 length: 15 amino acids. This chain's CDR3 is CATRAGGQRGTEAFF. The CDR3 nucleotides are TGTGCCACCAGGGCCGGAGGACAGAGGGGCACTGAAGCTTTCTTT. The variable domain in full, with the rest retrieved from reference TRBV15 and TRBJ1-1, is DAMVIQNPRYQVTQFGKPVTLSCSQTLNHNVMYWYQQKSSQAPKLLFHYYDKDFNNEADTPDNFQSRRPNTSFCFLDIRSPGLGDTAMYLCATRAGGQRGTEAFFGQGTRLTVV.

The V and J genes are TRBV30 and TRBJ2-5; perhaps TRBD2 as D (6 bases). Germline values: CDR1 GTSNPN, CDR2 SVGIG (reference sequence). The V end was cut by 2 bases, the J end by 5 bases, with 6 bases between. The CDR3 sequence is 11 residues long. CDR3 in DNA: TGTGCCTGGAGTCGGGGGGAGACCCAGTACTTC. This gives the protein CAWSRGETQYF.

This clone was seen only a few times. The rearrangement uses TRBV9 and TRBJ2-6; tentatively, D is TRBD1 or TRBD2 (6 bases each). This CDR3 comprises 15 residues. Trimming took 7 bases from V and 0 from J, leaving 11 bases between them. Germline assignment: CDR1 SGDLS and CDR2 YYNGEE. CDR3 sequence: CASARGGSGANVLTF. CDR3 nucleotides: TGTGCCAGCGCCAGGGGAGGCTCTGGGGCCAACGTCCTGACTTTC.

V is TRBV15 and J is TRBJ1-5, with D possibly TRBD1 on 5 matching bases. V was shortened by 0 bases and J by 4 bases, with 7 bases between the two germline ends. The germline V gene has CDR1 LNHNV and CDR2 YYDKDF (reference sequence). This CDR3 has 14 residues. CDR3: CATSRDRTNQPQHF. In nucleotides, the CDR3 is TGTGCCACCAGCAGAGACAGGACAAATCAGCCCCAGCATTTT.

The chain recombines TRBV14 with TRBJ2-1, with TRBD2 matching 14 bases. This CDR3 is 15 amino acids long. Germline V lookup: CDR1 SGHDN, CDR2 FVKESK. V lost 5 bases, J lost 6 bases, and 3 bases stayed unmatched. Written as DNA, the CDR3 is TGTGCCAGCAGCAAGGGACTAGCGGGAGTCAATGAGCAGTTCTTC. Translated, it gives CASSKGLAGVNEQFF.

The chain joins TRBV5-1 to TRBJ2-2, with 9 bases fitting TRBD1. In germline, CDR1 is SGHRS, CDR2 YFSETQ. The length of the CDR3 is 15 residues. The J segment lost 4 bases and the V segment lost 5 bases, leaving 6 bases of the junction unmatched. In DNA form, the CDR3 reads TGCGCCAGCAGAGCGGGACAGGGAGTCACCGGGGAGCTGTTTTTT. Translated, it gives CASRAGQGVTGELFF.

This clone appeared once. The chain links TRBV1 to TRBJ2-7; TRBD1 is the table's D call, not checked against the DNA. TRBV1 is shown as a pseudogene. The CDR3 length is 17 residues. CDR3 nucleotide sequence: TGCGCCAGCAGCCAAGAGGGGGCGCCCGTTTCCCGCTCCGAGCAGTACTTC. It is translated as CASSQEGAPVSRSEQYF.